The 9 T cell receptor beta chains given below trace back to one sample, sequenced in a study of T cell repertoires in cytomegalovirus infection. Via MiXCR, TCRdb re-called the reads, giving one row per CDR3 protein. This sample has about 400,000 distinct CDR3 sequences, with about a sixth found just once. The specimen sequenced was PBMCs. The receptors here all came from a human donor in good health (CMV status not recorded). Some clones in this sample may be carry-over from other donors' samples.

The sample holds a few counts of this clonotype. V gene TRBV24-1 combines with J gene TRBJ2-3, with D possibly TRBD2 on 6 matching bases. V was cut by 3 bases and J by 5 bases, with 23 bases left in between. The CDR3 totals 18 residues. Germline V gene data show CDR1 as KGHDR and CDR2 as SFDVKD. The DNA for the CDR3 is TGTGCCACCAGTGATCCCCTCTGGGACTTGGAAGGTGAAGATACGCAGTATTTT. It encodes CATSDPLWDLEGEDTQYF.

The table lists this clonotype with a few counts. J is TRBJ1-1 and V is TRBV6-2 or TRBV6-3; D unclear. The V gene's germline CDR1 is MNHEY and CDR2 SVGEGT. The CDR3 contains 12 residues. V lost 6 bases and J lost 1, with 6 bases in between. The chain's CDR3 is CASSKANTEAFF. CDR3 in DNA: TGTGCCAGCAGCAAAGCGAACACTGAAGCTTTCTTT.

A word on this clonotype: Sequence at one end of the junction differs from germline and may be a read error. The chain combines TRBV12-3 or TRBV12-4 with TRBJ2-1; D possibly corresponds to TRBD2 (5 bases). The CDR3 loop spans 15 amino acids. The CDR3 bases are TGTGCCAGCAGTTCCCCCAGCGGAGCAGTCTGGGGAGTACTCTTC. Encoded protein: CASSSPSGAVWGVLF.

Ten or more counts support this clonotype. J is TRBJ2-1 and V is TRBV11-2; possible D gene TRBD1, 6 bases. CDR1 and CDR2 (germline): SGHAT, FQNNGV. V shed 6 bases and J shed 3 bases, with 9 bases lying between them. The CDR3 runs 13 residues. CDR3: CASSRTVYNEQFF. The CDR3 coding sequence is TGTGCCAGCAGTCGGACAGTCTACAATGAGCAGTTCTTC.

The chain uses TRBV10-3 and TRBJ2-7; no firm D call. The CDR3 covers 14 residues. V lost 2 bases, J lost 2 bases, and 10 bases lay in between. CDR1 and CDR2 (germline): ENHRY, SYGVKD. CDR3 DNA sequence: TGTGCCATCAGTGAGAGGATGGACGCCTACGAGCAGTACTTC. This sequence encodes CAISERMDAYEQYF.

The J gene is TRBJ2-3, the V gene TRBV9; 8 bases are shared with TRBD2. The CDR3 runs to 17 residues. Germline lookup yields CDR1 SGDLS and CDR2 YYNGEE. The junction had 9 bases not matched to a gene; V was cut back by 0 bases and J by 3 bases. CDR3 nucleotides: TGTGCCAGCAGCGTAGCCTCGTCCGGGAGGGGAACAGATACGCAGTATTTT. Amino acid sequence: CASSVASSGRGTDTQYF.

This chain connects TRBV7-2 to TRBJ2-1; D perhaps matches TRBD1 (7 bases). With 5 bases removed from V and 3 bases from J, the gap between germline ends came to 11 bases. Germline V gene data show CDR1 as SGHTA and CDR2 as FQGNSA. CDR3 size: 14 residues. CDR3 loop: CASSPGGYYNEQFF. The CDR3 coding sequence is TGTGCCAGCAGCCCAGGGGGGTACTACAATGAGCAGTTCTTC.

This clonotype was detected a few times. V is TRBV6-6 and J is TRBJ2-3; D assignment may be TRBD1 or TRBD2 (6 bases each). There are 14 residues in the CDR3. Trimming removed 6 bases from V and 1 base from J, with 11 bases in between. Germline CDR1 is MNHNY and CDR2 is SVGAGI (reference sequence). CDR3 region: CASRGGPGTDTQYF. DNA for the CDR3: TGTGCCAGCAGGGGGGGCCCCGGCACAGATACGCAGTATTTT.

This clonotype has more than one count but fewer than ten. The chain couples TRBV12-3 or TRBV12-4 to TRBJ2-7, with 7 bases identical to TRBD2. This CDR3 has 16 residues. V shed 6 bases and J 2 bases; nucleotides not matched to a gene: 13. CDR3 in DNA: TGTGCCAGCAGGAAAGAGGTGTCTAGCGGAGCCTACGAGCAGTACTTC. It codes for CASRKEVSSGAYEQYF.